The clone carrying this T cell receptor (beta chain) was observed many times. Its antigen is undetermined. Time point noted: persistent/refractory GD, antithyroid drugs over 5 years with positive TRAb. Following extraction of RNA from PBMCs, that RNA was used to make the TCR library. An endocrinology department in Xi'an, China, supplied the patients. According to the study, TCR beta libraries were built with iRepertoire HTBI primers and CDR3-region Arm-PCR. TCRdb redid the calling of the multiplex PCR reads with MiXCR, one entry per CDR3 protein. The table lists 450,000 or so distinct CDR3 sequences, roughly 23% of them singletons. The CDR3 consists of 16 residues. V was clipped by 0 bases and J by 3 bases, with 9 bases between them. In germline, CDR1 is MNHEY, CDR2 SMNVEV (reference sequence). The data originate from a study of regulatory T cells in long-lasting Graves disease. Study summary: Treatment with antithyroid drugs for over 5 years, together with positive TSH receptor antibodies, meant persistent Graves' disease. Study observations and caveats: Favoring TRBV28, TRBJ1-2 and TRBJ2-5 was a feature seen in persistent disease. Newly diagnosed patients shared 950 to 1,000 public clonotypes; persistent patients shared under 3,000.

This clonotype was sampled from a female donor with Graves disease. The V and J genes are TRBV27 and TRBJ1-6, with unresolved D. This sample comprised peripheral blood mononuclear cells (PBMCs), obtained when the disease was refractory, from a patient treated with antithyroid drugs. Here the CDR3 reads CASSLSLRDYNSPLHF. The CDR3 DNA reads TGTGCCAGCAGTTTATCCCTCCGGGACTATAATTCACCCCTCCACTTT.